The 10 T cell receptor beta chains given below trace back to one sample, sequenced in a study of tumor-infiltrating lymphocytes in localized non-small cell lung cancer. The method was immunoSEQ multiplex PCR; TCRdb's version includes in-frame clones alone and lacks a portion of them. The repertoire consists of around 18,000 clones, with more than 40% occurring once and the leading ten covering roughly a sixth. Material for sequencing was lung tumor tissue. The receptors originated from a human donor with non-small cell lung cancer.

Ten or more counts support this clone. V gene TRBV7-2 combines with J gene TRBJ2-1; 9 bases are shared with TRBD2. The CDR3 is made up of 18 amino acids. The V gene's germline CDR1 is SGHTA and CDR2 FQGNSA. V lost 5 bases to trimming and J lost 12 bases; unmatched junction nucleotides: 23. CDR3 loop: CASSLRDSLTSGGEGQFF. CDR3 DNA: TGTGCCAGCAGCCTCCGGGACAGTTTGACTAGCGGAGGTGAGGGGCAGTTCTTC.

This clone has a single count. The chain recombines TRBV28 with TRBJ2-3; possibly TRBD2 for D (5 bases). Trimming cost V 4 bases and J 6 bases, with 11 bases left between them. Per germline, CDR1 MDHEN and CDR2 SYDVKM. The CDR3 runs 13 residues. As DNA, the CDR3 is TGTGCCAGCAGTTCCGGGGTCCCGGATACGCAGTATTTT. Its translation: CASSSGVPDTQYF.

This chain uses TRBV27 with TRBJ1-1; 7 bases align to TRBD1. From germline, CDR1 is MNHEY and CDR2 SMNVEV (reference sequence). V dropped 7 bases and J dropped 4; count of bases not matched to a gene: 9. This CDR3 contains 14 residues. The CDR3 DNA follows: TGTGCCAGCAACGAACTCCGGGACAGCACTGAAGCTTTCTTT. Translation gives CASNELRDSTEAFF.

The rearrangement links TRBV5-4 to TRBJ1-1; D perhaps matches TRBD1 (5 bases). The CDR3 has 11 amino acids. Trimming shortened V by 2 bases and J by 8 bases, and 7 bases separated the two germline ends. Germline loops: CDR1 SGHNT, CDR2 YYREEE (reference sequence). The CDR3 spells CASSLRTEAFF. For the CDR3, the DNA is TGTGCCAGCAGCTTACGGACAGAAGCTTTCTTT.

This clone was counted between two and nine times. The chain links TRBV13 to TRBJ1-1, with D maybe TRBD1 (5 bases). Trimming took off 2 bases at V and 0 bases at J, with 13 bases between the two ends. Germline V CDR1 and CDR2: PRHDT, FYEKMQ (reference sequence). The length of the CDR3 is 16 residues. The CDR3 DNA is TGTGCCAGCAGCTTAAGAGGGGCAGGTCTGAACACTGAAGCTTTCTTT. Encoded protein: CASSLRGAGLNTEAFF. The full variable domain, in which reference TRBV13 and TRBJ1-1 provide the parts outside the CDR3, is AAGVIQSPRHLIKEKRETATLKCYPIPRHDTVYWYQQGPGQDPQFLISFYEKMQSDKGSIPDRFSAQQFSDYHSELNMSSLELGDSALYFCASSLRGAGLNTEAFFGQGTRLTVV.

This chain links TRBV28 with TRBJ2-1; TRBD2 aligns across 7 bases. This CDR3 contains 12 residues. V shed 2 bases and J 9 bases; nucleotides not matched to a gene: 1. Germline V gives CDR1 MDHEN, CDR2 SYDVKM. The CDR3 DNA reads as TGTGCCAGCAGTTTACCTAGCGGTGAGCAGTTCTTC. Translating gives CASSLPSGEQFF.

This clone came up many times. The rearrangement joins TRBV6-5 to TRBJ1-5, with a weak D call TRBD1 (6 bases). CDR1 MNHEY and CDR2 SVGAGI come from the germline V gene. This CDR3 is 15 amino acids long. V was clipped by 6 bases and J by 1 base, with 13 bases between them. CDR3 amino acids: CASRIDRTSNQPQHF. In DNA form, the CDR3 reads TGTGCCAGCAGGATTGACAGGACAAGCAATCAGCCCCAGCATTTT.

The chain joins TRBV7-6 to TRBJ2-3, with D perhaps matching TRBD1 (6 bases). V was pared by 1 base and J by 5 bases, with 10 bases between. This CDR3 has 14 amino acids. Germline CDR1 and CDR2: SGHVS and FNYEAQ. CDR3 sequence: CASSLEGVIDTQYF. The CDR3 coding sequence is TGTGCCAGCAGCTTAGAGGGGGTAATAGATACGCAGTATTTT.

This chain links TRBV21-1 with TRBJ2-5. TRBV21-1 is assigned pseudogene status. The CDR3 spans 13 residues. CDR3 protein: CASPWTAQETQYF. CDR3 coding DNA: TGTGCCAGCCCCTGGACGGCCCAAGAGACCCAGTACTTC.

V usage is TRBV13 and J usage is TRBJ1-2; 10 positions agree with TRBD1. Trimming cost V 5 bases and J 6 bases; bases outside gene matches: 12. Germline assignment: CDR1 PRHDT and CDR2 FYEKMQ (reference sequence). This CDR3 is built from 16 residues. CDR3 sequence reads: CASSPTTGGEYNGYTF. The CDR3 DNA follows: TGTGCCAGCAGCCCGACGACAGGGGGCGAATACAATGGCTACACCTTC.